This T cell receptor beta chain stems from a study of human T cells and chemical hapten exposure. About the study: Slight volume differences across pooled libraries mainly accounted for varying per-sample TCR yields.

This CDR3 contains 13 residues. V gave up 7 bases and J gave up 7 bases, with 16 bases separating them. Looked up from germline, CDR1 is SQVTM and CDR2 is ANQGSEA. Whole blood that had not been fractionated was the source of extracted total RNA. This clonotype has at least ten counts. In the library, unique molecular identifiers were attached to individual cDNA molecules. MiXCR, applied by TCRdb to the 5' RACE reads, yields one record per CDR3 protein. The table includes around 140,000 distinct CDR3 sequences, 4.1% detected once. V is TRBV29-1 and J is TRBJ1-4; D is uncertain. This TCR came from a female donor in good health. The CDR3 here is CSAFVEGREKLFF. The CDR3 nucleotides are TGCAGCGCCTTCGTGGAAGGGCGTGAAAAACTGTTTTTT. Full variable domain (rest looked up from reference TRBV29-1 and TRBJ1-4): SAVISQKPSRDICQRGTSLTIQCQVDSQVTMMFWYRQQPGQSLTLIATANQGSEATYESGFVIDKFPISRPNLTFSTLTVSNMSPEDSSIYLCSAFVEGREKLFFGSGTQLSVL.